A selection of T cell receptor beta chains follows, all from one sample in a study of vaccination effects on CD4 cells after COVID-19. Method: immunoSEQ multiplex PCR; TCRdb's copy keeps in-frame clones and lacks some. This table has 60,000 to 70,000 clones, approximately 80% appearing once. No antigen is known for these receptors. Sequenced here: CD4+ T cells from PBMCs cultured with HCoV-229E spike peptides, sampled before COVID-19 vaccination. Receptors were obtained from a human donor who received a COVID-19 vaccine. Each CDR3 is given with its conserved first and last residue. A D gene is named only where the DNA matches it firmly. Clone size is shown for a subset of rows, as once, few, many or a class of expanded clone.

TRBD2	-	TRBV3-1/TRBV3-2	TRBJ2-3	CASSQYIGSGGRGKKDTQYF	TGTGCCAGCAGCCAATATATTGGTAGCGGGGGCCGGGGAAAGAAAGATACGCAGTATTTT
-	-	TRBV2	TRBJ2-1	CASSGGRYNEQFF	TGTGCCAGCAGTGGGGGCAGGTACAATGAGCAGTTCTTC
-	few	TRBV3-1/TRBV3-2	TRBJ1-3	CASSQQGSGNTIYF	TGTGCCAGCAGCCAACAGGGCTCTGGAAACACCATATATTTT
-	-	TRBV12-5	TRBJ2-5	CASGLVLGGSWTQYF	TGTGCTAGTGGTTTGGTACTCGGCGGTTCATGGACCCAGTACTTC
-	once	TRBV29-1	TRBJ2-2	CSVGGGWTGELFF	TGCAGCGTTGGTGGGGGGTGGACCGGGGAGCTGTTTTTT
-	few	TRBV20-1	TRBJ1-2	CSASRGSYGYTF	TGCAGTGCTAGTCGGGGGAGCTATGGCTACACCTTC
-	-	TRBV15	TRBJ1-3	CATSRDRNSGNTIYF	TGTGCCACCAGCAGAGACAGAAACTCTGGAAACACCATATATTTT
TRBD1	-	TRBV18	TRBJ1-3	CASSWDRGPGNTIYF	TGTGCCAGCTCATGGGACAGGGGCCCCGGAAACACCATATATTTT
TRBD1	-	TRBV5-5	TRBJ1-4	CASSPYDRVGDEKLFF	TGTGCCAGCAGCCCTTATGACAGGGTCGGGGATGAAAAACTGTTTTTT
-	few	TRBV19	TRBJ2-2	CASSLGQFLGNTGELFF	TGTGCCAGTTCCTTAGGACAGTTCCTAGGGAACACCGGGGAGCTGTTTTTT
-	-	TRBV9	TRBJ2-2	CASSVLGFYPNTGELFF	TGTGCCAGCAGCGTACTTGGCTTCTACCCCAACACCGGGGAGCTGTTTTTT
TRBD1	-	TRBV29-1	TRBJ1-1	CSTKETGTEAFF	TGCAGCACAAAAGAGACAGGGACTGAAGCTTTCTTT
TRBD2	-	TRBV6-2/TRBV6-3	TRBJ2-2	CASSPRTSSSNTGELFF	TGTGCCAGCAGTCCAAGGACTAGCAGTTCGAACACCGGGGAGCTGTTTTTT
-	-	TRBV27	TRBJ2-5	CASSLYGIQETQYF	TGTGCCAGCAGTTTATACGGAATCCAAGAGACCCAGTACTTC
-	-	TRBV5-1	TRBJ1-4	CASSSGLVNEKLFF	TGCGCCAGCAGCTCCGGACTGGTTAATGAAAAACTGTTTTTT
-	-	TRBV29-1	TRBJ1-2	CSVQRRQPEIGLGYTF	TGCAGCGTCCAGAGGCGACAGCCCGAAATAGGTCTTGGCTACACCTTC
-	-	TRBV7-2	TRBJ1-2	CASAYREDLGGYTF	TGTGCCAGCGCCTACAGGGAGGATTTAGGTGGCTACACCTTC
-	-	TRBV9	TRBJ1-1	CASSVTMEGTEAFF	TGTGCCAGCAGCGTGACCATGGAGGGCACTGAAGCTTTCTTT
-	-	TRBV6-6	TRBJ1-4	CASRVDEKLFF	TGTGCCAGCAGAGTTGATGAAAAACTGTTTTTT
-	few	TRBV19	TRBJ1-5	CASSITAARAQHF	TGTGCCAGTAGTATAACCGCTGCCAGGGCCCAGCATTTT
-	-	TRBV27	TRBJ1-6	CASSLRNSPLHF	TGTGCCAGCAGTTTACGTAATTCACCCCTCCACTTT
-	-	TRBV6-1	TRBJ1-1	CASSEVGGTEAFF	TGTGCCAGCAGTGAAGTGGGTGGCACTGAAGCTTTCTTT
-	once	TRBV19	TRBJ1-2	CASKPSTVPNYGYTF	TGTGCCAGCAAGCCATCGACAGTCCCCAACTATGGCTACACCTTC
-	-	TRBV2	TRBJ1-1	CASSGTANTEAFF	TGTGCCAGCAGTGGAACAGCGAACACTGAAGCTTTCTTT
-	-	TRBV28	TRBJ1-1	CASSPRTGDDEAFF	TGTGCCAGCAGTCCACGGACCGGTGACGATGAAGCTTTCTTT
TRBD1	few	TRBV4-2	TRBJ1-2	CASSQGGTGGGYTF	TGTGCCAGCAGCCAAGGGGGGACAGGGGGAGGCTACACCTTC
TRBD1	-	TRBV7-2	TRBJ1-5	CASSQTDRGGNQPQHF	TGTGCCAGCAGCCAAACGGACAGGGGAGGCAATCAGCCCCAGCATTTT
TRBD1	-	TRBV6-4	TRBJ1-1	CASSDSGQGRAEAFF	TGTGCCAGCAGTGACTCTGGACAGGGGCGGGCTGAAGCTTTCTTT
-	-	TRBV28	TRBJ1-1	CASSSTWTENTEAFF	TGTGCCAGCAGTTCTACCTGGACAGAGAACACTGAAGCTTTCTTT
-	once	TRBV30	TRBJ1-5	CAWSVTMGQPQHF	TGTGCCTGGAGTGTGACAATGGGTCAGCCCCAGCATTTT
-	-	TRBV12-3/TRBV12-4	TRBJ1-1	CASYLNRDAFF	TGTGCCAGCTACCTAAACAGGGATGCTTTCTTT
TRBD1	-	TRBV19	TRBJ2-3	CASSILGDRGTDTQYF	TGTGCCAGTAGTATTTTGGGGGACAGGGGCACAGATACGCAGTATTTT
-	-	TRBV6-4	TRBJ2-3	CASSGNRGGLSTQYF	TGTGCCAGCAGTGGAAACCGCGGGGGCCTTTCTACGCAGTATTTT
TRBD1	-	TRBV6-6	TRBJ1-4	CASTNTGGNEKLFF	TGTGCCAGCACCAACACAGGGGGCAATGAAAAACTGTTTTTT
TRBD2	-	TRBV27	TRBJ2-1	CASSSRLADHNEQFF	TGTGCCAGCAGTTCCCGACTAGCGGACCACAATGAGCAGTTCTTC
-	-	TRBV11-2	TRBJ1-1	CASSLDLRLEAFF	TGTGCCAGCAGCTTAGATCTCAGGCTTGAAGCTTTCTTT
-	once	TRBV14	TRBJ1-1	CASSQVFGGGNTEAFF	TGTGCCAGCAGCCAAGTTTTCGGAGGGGGAAACACTGAAGCTTTCTTT
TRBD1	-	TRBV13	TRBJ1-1	CASSPGPGQATNTEAFF	TGTGCCAGCAGCCCAGGACCGGGACAGGCCACGAACACTGAAGCTTTCTTT
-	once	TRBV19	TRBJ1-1	CASTPGGRPNTEAFF	TGTGCCAGTACACCCGGCGGACGGCCGAACACTGAAGCTTTCTTT
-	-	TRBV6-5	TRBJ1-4	CASEGFNEKLFF	TGTGCCAGCGAGGGGTTCAATGAAAAACTGTTTTTT
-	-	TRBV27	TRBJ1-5	CASRLSRLQPQHF	TGTGCCAGCAGGCTCTCCCGACTGCAGCCCCAGCATTTT
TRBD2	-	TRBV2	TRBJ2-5	CASGLAEETQYF	TGTGCCTCCGGACTAGCGGAAGAGACCCAGTACTTC
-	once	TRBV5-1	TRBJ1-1	CASSLAVWGRNTEAFF	TGCGCCAGCAGCTTGGCCGTTTGGGGGCGAAACACTGAAGCTTTCTTT
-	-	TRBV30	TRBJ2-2	CAWIRRRPFNTGELFF	TGTGCCTGGATTCGTCGTCGACCCTTTAACACCGGGGAGCTGTTTTTT
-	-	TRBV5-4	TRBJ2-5	CASSLVADQETQYF	TGTGCCAGCAGCTTGGTCGCAGACCAAGAGACCCAGTACTTC